One and the same sample provided the 16 T cell receptor beta chains below, sequenced in a study of Ad26.COV2.S vaccination and SARS-CoV-2 variants (dated by TCRdb to about 2021). The treatment or condition label for this specimen denotes: around 19 received Ad26.COV2.S at low or high dose, single or two shots; roughly 5 received placebo; per-sample allocation not given. Repertoires of vaccine and placebo recipients were sequenced from samples collected on day 63 after the first injection. Library prep was done by the immunoSEQ multiplex PCR assay. Held by TCRdb, this immuneACCESS table contains in-frame sequences only and omits some clones. Under half of the omission traces to an unresolved V gene where checked; the cause of the rest is unknown. Within this sample are about 680,000 clones, with roughly 90% of them counted one time only. The biggest ten clones account for around 1.5% of the sample.

Source: peripheral blood, taken in a trial of Ad26.COV2.S vaccine versus placebo. The receptors originated from a person aged 18-65 years who received the Ad26.COV2.S COVID-19 vaccine or a placebo.

The CDR3 coding sequence is TGTGCCAGCAGCTTAGCGCTGGGTGAAAAACTGTTTTTT. It yields the protein CASSLALGEKLFF. The chain uses TRBV7-9 and TRBJ1-4; D remains ambiguous. The ends were cut back, 0 bases at V and 7 bases at J, with 6 bases in the middle. The CDR3 is 13 amino acids. Germline assignment: CDR1 SEHNR and CDR2 FQNEAQ (reference sequence).

The rearrangement links TRBV7-9 to TRBJ2-1; D is uncertain. CDR1 is SEHNR and CDR2 is FQNEAQ in the germline V gene (reference sequence). The V and J ends lost 2 bases and 8 bases respectively, with 4 bases between them. The CDR3 sequence is 11 residues long. CDR3 coding DNA: TGTGCCAGCAGCTTAAAAGATGAGCAGTTCTTC. Translated: CASSLKDEQFF.

Here the CDR3 reads CASSSRGPSTDTQYF. CDR3 nucleotide sequence: TGTGCCAGCAGCTCGAGGGGGCCTAGCACAGATACGCAGTATTTT. J is TRBJ2-3 and V is TRBV7-9; 7 bases fit TRBD1. The germline gives CDR1 SEHNR, CDR2 FQNEAQ (reference sequence). This CDR3 region has 15 residues. The V segment lost 4 bases and the J segment 0 bases; nucleotides outside the gene matches: 4.

This clone was counted a single time. J is TRBJ2-7 and V is TRBV28; the D gene is possibly TRBD2 (6 bases). The CDR3 is 14 residues long. The germline CDR1 and CDR2 sequences are MDHEN and SYDVKM. Trimming pared 8 bases from V and 6 bases from J, leaving 20 bases between. CDR3 sequence reads: CASAARDWGSEQYF. CDR3 coding DNA: TGTGCCAGCGCCGCCCGGGACTGGGGGTCCGAGCAGTACTTC.

This clone was detected once. The rearrangement joins TRBV18 to TRBJ2-5, with unresolved D. Trimming cost V 1 base and J 0 bases, with 6 bases left between them. Germline loops: CDR1 KGHSH, CDR2 LQKENI. This CDR3 is built from 14 residues. Here the CDR3 reads CASSPRWDQETQYF. The CDR3 nucleotides read TGTGCCAGCTCACCACGGTGGGACCAAGAGACCCAGTACTTC.

This clone was seen only once. The chain is built from TRBV7-9 and TRBJ1-5; D gene ambiguous. The length of the CDR3 is 14 residues. CDR1 is SEHNR, CDR2 FQNEAQ, per germline (reference sequence). V was pared by 1 base and J by 6 bases, with 10 bases between. The CDR3 reads CASSLGGSGQPQHF. The CDR3, as DNA: TGTGCCAGCAGCTTAGGGGGATCGGGTCAGCCCCAGCATTTT. Drawing the rest from reference TRBV7-9 and TRBJ1-5, the complete variable domain is DTGVSQNPRHKITKRGQNVTFRCDPISEHNRLYWYRQTLGQGPEFLTYFQNEAQLEKSRLLSDRFSAERPKGSFSTLEIQRTEQGDSAMYLCASSLGGSGQPQHFGDGTRLSIL.

The chain employs TRBV20-1 and TRBJ1-2; D not certain. V lost 2 bases and J lost 6, with 7 bases in between. The CDR3 length is 11 residues. CDR1 is DFQATT and CDR2 is SNEGSKA in the germline V gene (reference sequence). CDR3 DNA: TGCAGTGCTAGAACGCGGGATGGCTACACCTTC. This codes for CSARTRDGYTF.

V gene TRBV7-2 combines with J gene TRBJ2-7; D tentatively reads TRBD1 or TRBD2 (6 bases each). The CDR3 runs to 15 residues. The V end was cut by 1 base, the J end by 2 bases, with 12 bases between. Germline V CDR1 and CDR2: SGHTA, FQGNSA. The CDR3 reads CASSLESGAAYEQYF. The CDR3, as DNA: TGTGCCAGCAGCTTAGAGTCGGGGGCCGCCTACGAGCAGTACTTC.

V gene TRBV19 combines with J gene TRBJ2-7, with D perhaps matching TRBD1 or TRBD2 (5 bases each). The CDR3 totals 14 residues. Deletions cut 4 bases from V and 1 base from J, with 11 bases between. Germline CDR1 and CDR2: LNHDA and SQIVND (reference sequence). CDR3 region: CASSSRDGSYEQYF. The DNA of the CDR3 is TGTGCCAGTAGTAGCCGGGACGGTTCCTACGAGCAGTACTTC. The full variable domain, rest sourced from reference TRBV19 and TRBJ2-7, is DGGITQSPKYLFRKEGQNVTLSCEQNLNHDAMYWYRQDPGQGLRLIYYSQIVNDFQKGDIAEGYSVSREKKESFPLTVTSAQKNPTAFYLCASSSRDGSYEQYFGPGTRLTVT.

The chain combines TRBV7-8 with TRBJ2-7; 7 bases match TRBD2. There are 14 residues in the CDR3. Germline CDR1 reads SGHVS; CDR2 reads FQNEAQ. V trimming: 6 bases; J trimming: 3 bases; junction bases outside the gene matches: 8. CDR3: CASSYRDYFYEQYF. The CDR3 DNA sequence: TGTGCCAGCAGTTACCGGGACTACTTCTACGAGCAGTACTTC.

The chain links TRBV5-4 to TRBJ2-7; tentative D call: TRBD1 (6 bases). Germline-derived CDR1 and CDR2 are SGHNT and YYREEE (reference sequence). Trimming shortened V by 2 bases and J by 3 bases, and 12 bases separated the two germline ends. The CDR3 consists of 14 residues. The CDR3 coding sequence is TGTGCCAGCAGCTTACAGGGCCCCAGCTACGAGCAGTACTTC. Translation gives CASSLQGPSYEQYF.

The J gene is TRBJ1-1, the V gene TRBV18; 12 positions match TRBD1. CDR3 size: 17 residues. Germline loops: CDR1 KGHSH, CDR2 LQKENI. V shed 5 bases, J shed 3 bases, and the junction held 10 bases outside the gene matches. DNA of the CDR3: TGTGCCAGCTCAACCGGGACAGGGGGCCTTCGGGACACTGAAGCTTTCTTT. This translates into CASSTGTGGLRDTEAFF.

This CDR3 reads CASSPPTGQGATGELFF. CDR3 bases: TGTGCCAGCTCACCCCCGACGGGACAGGGGGCGACCGGGGAGCTGTTTTTT. V and J are TRBV18 and TRBJ2-2; 12 nucleotides match TRBD1. CDR1 and CDR2 (germline): KGHSH, LQKENI. The junction had 7 bases not matched to a gene; V was cut back by 3 bases and J by 5 bases. This CDR3 contains 17 residues.

The J gene is TRBJ1-2, the V gene TRBV4-2; D remains unclear. The length of the CDR3 is 14 residues. In germline, CDR1 is LGHNA, CDR2 YNFKEQ. The V and J ends lost 0 bases and 0 bases respectively, with 5 bases between them. The CDR3 DNA reads as TGTGCCAGCAGCCAAGAACTAGCTAACTATGGCTACACCTTC. Encoded protein: CASSQELANYGYTF.

The chain is built from TRBV3-1 (or the pseudogene TRBV3-2) and TRBJ2-7; D is perhaps TRBD2 (7 bases). CDR3 length equals 17 residues. CDR1 LGHDT and CDR2 YNNKEL come from the germline V gene (reference sequence). The V end was cut by 0 bases, the J end by 5 bases, with 20 bases between. Here the CDR3 DNA reads TGTGCCAGCAGCCAAGAGGATGGGGGGGCCGAGGGGAACGAGCAGTACTTC. Its translation is CASSQEDGGAEGNEQYF.

This clone has more than one count but fewer than ten. The CDR3 here is CASSYTENGYTF. For the CDR3, the DNA is TGTGCCAGCAGTTACACAGAGAATGGCTACACCTTC. The chain recombines TRBV6-6 with TRBJ1-2, with no clear D. Between the trimmed V and J ends, which lost 2 bases and 6 bases, there was a span of 7 bases. The CDR3 sequence is 12 residues long. Germline CDR1 MNHNY, CDR2 SVGAGI (reference sequence).